The clone carrying this T cell receptor (beta chain) was counted at least ten times. Its antigen is unknown. The sample originates from a study of shared clonotypes between healthy human individuals. The ends were cut back, 8 bases at V and 4 bases at J, with 20 bases in the middle. The CDR3 consists of 15 residues. Germline V gives CDR1 MNHEY, CDR2 SVGAGI. Study-wide results and limits: Expectations were that clonotype sharing among donors would be affected by sequencing depth. Shared across four donors were 4% to 6% of the naive CD4 clonotypes.

Assay runs were performed at deep level. Assay: immunoSEQ multiplex PCR; the TCRdb copy retains only in-frame clones and omits some. The table lists around 100,000 clones, about 68% of them singletons. The sequencing sample was made of memory CD8+ T cells sorted from blood. Subset indicated: CD45RO+ cells pooled with CCR7-negative TemRA cells. The receptor was derived from a man aged 25-40 years in good health. This chain joins TRBV6-5 and TRBJ1-2; possibly TRBD1 for D (6 bases). The CDR3 bases are TGTGCCAGCTGGGGGGCTATTTTTAGCCGCTATGGCTACACCTTC. It is translated as CASWGAIFSRYGYTF.